This entry lists 6 T cell receptor beta chains sequenced from one sample in a study of regulatory T cells in long-lasting Graves disease. The authors built TCR beta libraries using iRepertoire HTBI primers and Arm-PCR of CDR3 regions. From the multiplex PCR reads, TCRdb called clonotypes with MiXCR, one entry per CDR3 protein. The table includes hundreds of thousands of distinct CDR3 sequences, approximately 22% detected once. Time point noted: persistent/refractory GD, antithyroid drugs over 5 years with positive TRAb. Generation of the TCR library employed RNA extracted from PBMCs. Material: peripheral blood mononuclear cells (PBMCs), obtained when the disease was refractory, from a patient treated with antithyroid drugs. The receptors shown here come from a female donor with Graves disease.

This clonotype was seen many times. This chain uses TRBV6-1 with TRBJ1-2, with 9 bases lining up with TRBD1. The CDR3 totals 14 residues. The germline CDR1 and CDR2 sequences are MNHNS and SASEGT. Trimming at V came to 6 bases and at J to 2 bases, leaving 4 bases not matched to a gene. The CDR3 is CASRDGQGNYGYTF. The DNA of the CDR3 is TGTGCCAGCAGAGACGGACAGGGGAACTATGGCTACACCTTC.

This clonotype was seen many times. The chain is built from TRBV3-1 and TRBJ1-2; 12 bases are shared with TRBD1. With V trimmed by 4 bases and J by 7 bases, 16 bases remained unmatched. The CDR3 runs 18 residues. The germline V gene encodes CDR1 LGHDT and CDR2 YNNKEL (reference sequence). This CDR3 reads CASSLPRSGTGGVGGYTF. CDR3 nucleotide sequence: TGTGCCAGCAGCCTACCTCGTTCTGGGACAGGGGGCGTCGGTGGCTACACCTTC.

The table lists this clonotype with many counts. The chain couples TRBV6-1 to TRBJ1-2; no firm D call. Between the trimmed V and J ends, which lost 5 bases and 3 bases, there was a span of 16 bases. CDR1 and CDR2 (germline): MNHNS, SASEGT. The CDR3 is 15 residues long. CDR3 sequence (DNA): TGTGCCAGCAGTCCCCTTAAAGACACAGACTATGGCTACACCTTC. It yields the protein CASSPLKDTDYGYTF.

This chain connects TRBV7-9 to TRBJ2-5; D might be TRBD1 or TRBD2, each matching 6 bases. The J call may be in error: the DNA end matches TRBJ2-7 better. CDR1 SEHNR and CDR2 FQNEAQ come from the germline V gene (reference sequence). The CDR3 loop spans 16 amino acids. CDR3 sequence: CASSPRGVATFYEQYF. The CDR3 bases are TGTGCCAGCAGCCCAAGGGGGGTAGCTACTTTCTACGAGCAGTACTTC.

This clonotype occurred many times. The chain couples TRBV5-1 to TRBJ1-4; D may be TRBD1 (6 bases). Germline CDR1 is SGHRS and CDR2 is YFSETQ. The CDR3 spans 14 residues. The germline V and J ends were trimmed by 4 bases and 0 bases, with 7 bases remaining between them. The CDR3 DNA reads as TGCGCCAGCAGCCGGGACACAACTAATGAAAAACTGTTTTTT. Translation: CASSRDTTNEKLFF.

This clonotype was seen only a few times. The chain combines TRBV5-1 with TRBJ1-4; perhaps TRBD1 as D (5 bases). CDR3 length: 17 residues. V was pared by 2 bases and J by 0 bases, with 14 bases between. Germline V lookup: CDR1 SGHRS, CDR2 YFSETQ. As DNA, the CDR3 is TGCGCCAGCAGCTTTGCCCCAGGGTCAACAACTAATGAAAAACTGTTTTTT. Residues: CASSFAPGSTTNEKLFF.